The clone carrying this TCR beta chain was detected ten times or more. Its antigen is still unknown. Excluded: other autoimmune disease, uncontrolled infection, pregnancy or lactation. This sample was taken from a study of Graves' ophthalmopathy and Graves' hyperthyroidism. Overall study: Peripheral blood was collected at initial diagnosis, before any treatment.

The V gene lost 2 bases and the J gene lost 0 bases, with 14 bases spanning the gap. CDR3 length: 15 amino acids. Germline V lookup: CDR1 DFQATT, CDR2 SNEGSKA (reference sequence). The TCR beta CDR3 regions underwent amplification from RNA transcripts. First-round RT-PCR relied on HTBI primers, and a second-round multiplex PCR came next. Each CDR3 protein is one row after TCRdb ran MiXCR on the multiplex PCR reads. Seen here are about 480,000 distinct CDR3 sequences, 13% to 15% observed once, and the top ten hold 8% to 10%. Study-level points and caveats: Ophthalmopathy was separated from stable hyperthyroidism by a 13-signature model with about 86% sensitivity and around 81% specificity.

The TCR originated in a woman aged 25-40 years with Graves' ophthalmopathy. V gene TRBV20-1 combines with J gene TRBJ2-7; D is perhaps TRBD2 (6 bases). Sequenced material: blood. CDR3 sequence: CSARTGDVSSYEQYF. The CDR3 DNA reads TGCAGTGCTAGAACGGGGGACGTTAGCTCCTACGAGCAGTACTTC.